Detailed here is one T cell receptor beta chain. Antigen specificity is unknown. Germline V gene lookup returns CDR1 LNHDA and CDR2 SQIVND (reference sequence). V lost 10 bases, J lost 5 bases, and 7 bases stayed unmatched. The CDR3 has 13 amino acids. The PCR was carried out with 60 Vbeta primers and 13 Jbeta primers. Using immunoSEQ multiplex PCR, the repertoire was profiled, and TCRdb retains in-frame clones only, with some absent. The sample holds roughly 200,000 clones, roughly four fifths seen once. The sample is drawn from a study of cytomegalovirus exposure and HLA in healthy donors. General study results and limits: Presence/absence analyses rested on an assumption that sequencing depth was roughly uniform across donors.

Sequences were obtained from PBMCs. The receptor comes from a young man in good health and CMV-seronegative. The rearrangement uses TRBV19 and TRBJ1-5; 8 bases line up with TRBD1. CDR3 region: CAIGGTGYQPQHF. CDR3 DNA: TGTGCCATCGGCGGGACAGGATATCAGCCCCAGCATTTT.